Detailed here is one T cell receptor beta chain. The CDR3 loop spans 15 amino acids. Germline-derived CDR1 and CDR2 are ENHRY and SYGVKD. The V and J ends lost 3 bases and 5 bases respectively, with 16 bases between them. Assay used: immunoSEQ multiplex PCR; TCRdb lists only in-frame clones, some missing. The sample includes 260,000 or so clones, approximately 85% seen only once; the top ten take over 3.5%. The data stem from a study of blood T cell repertoires in COVID-19. This TCR was sampled from a woman in her 70s with acute or convalescent COVID-19. Sequenced: peripheral blood. V and J are TRBV10-3 and TRBJ2-5, with a tentative D call TRBD2 (7 bases). CDR3 protein: CAISDMGGRGETQYF. The CDR3 coding sequence is TGTGCCATCAGTGATATGGGGGGGCGTGGGGAGACCCAGTACTTC.